This passage covers 21 T cell receptor beta chains from one sample sequenced in a study of CD8 T cells in ankylosing spondylitis. Study-wide results and caveats: Blood from ankylosing spondylitis patients appeared to carry a characteristic roughly 8-variant TCR beta motif.

TCRdb reanalysed the 5' RACE reads using MiXCR and keeps one entry per CDR3 protein. The sample records about 500,000 distinct CDR3 sequences, about 12% being singletons. These TCRs are of unknown antigen specificity. The source material was blood, either unsorted or a sorted T cell fraction (not recorded which). The receptors come from a male donor with ankylosing spondylitis.

This clonotype was observed at least ten times. The chain is built from TRBV5-5 and TRBJ2-1; TRBD2 agrees at 13 bases. The CDR3 has 16 residues. Unmatched junction bases numbered 9, after V lost 4 bases and J lost 8 bases. Germline V CDR1 and CDR2: SGHKS, YYEKEE (reference sequence). The DNA of the CDR3 is TGTGCCAGCAGCGCAGGTGGGACTAGCGGGACCGATGAGCAGTTCTTC. Its translation: CASSAGGTSGTDEQFF.

The rearrangement uses TRBV15 and TRBJ1-6; 10 bases map to TRBD1. Trimming at V came to 5 bases and at J to 6 bases, leaving 7 bases not matched to a gene. The CDR3 totals 16 residues. From germline, CDR1 is LNHNV and CDR2 YYDKDF (reference sequence). The CDR3 protein is CATSAQGDRGNSPLHF. Here the CDR3 DNA reads TGTGCCACCAGCGCGCAGGGGGACAGGGGTAATTCACCCCTCCACTTT.

The chain links TRBV23-1 to TRBJ2-6; D unresolved. TRBV23-1 is known as an ORF, though its function is uncertain. This CDR3 spans 17 amino acids. V lost 4 bases to trimming and J lost 0 bases, with 13 bases between them. CDR3 residues: CASSLIGPNSGANVLTF. The DNA of the CDR3 is TGCGCCAGCAGTCTAATCGGGCCGAACTCTGGGGCCAACGTCCTGACTTTC.

In this sample, this clonotype turned up many times. The CDR3 DNA reads TGCGCCAGCAGCTTGGCGACCGCCGGCATCTACGAGCAGTACTTC. Its protein is CASSLATAGIYEQYF. This chain links TRBV5-1 with TRBJ2-7; D is uncertain. V shed 0 bases and J shed 3 bases, with 13 bases lying between them. The germline V gene has CDR1 SGHRS and CDR2 YFSETQ. This CDR3 is 15 amino acids long. Full variable domain (remainder filled in from reference TRBV5-1 and TRBJ2-7): KAGVTQTPRYLIKTRGQQVTLSCSPISGHRSVSWYQQTPGQGLQFLFEYFSETQRNKGNFPGRFSGRQFSNSRSEMNVSTLELGDSALYLCASSLATAGIYEQYFGPGTRLTVT.

The chain has TRBV4-2 and TRBJ2-7; TRBD2 matches 9 bases. The CDR3 extends over 14 amino acids. J was trimmed by 6 bases and V by 4 bases; bases with no gene match: 7. Germline V gives CDR1 LGHNA, CDR2 YNFKEQ. CDR3 amino acids: CASSPGTSYGEQYF. The CDR3 DNA reads as TGTGCCAGCAGCCCCGGGACTAGCTACGGCGAGCAGTACTTC.

This clonotype has a handful of counts. The chain uses TRBV11-2 and TRBJ2-4, with D possibly TRBD1 on 5 matching bases. The CDR3 contains 17 residues. Germline CDR1 SGHAT, CDR2 FQNNGV. V was trimmed by 0 bases and J by 0 bases, leaving 12 bases between them. The DNA for the CDR3 is TGTGCCAGCAGCTTAGATGTGGATAGGGGAGCCAAAAACATTCAGTACTTC. Protein product: CASSLDVDRGAKNIQYF.

The V and J genes are TRBV19 and TRBJ2-2; 7 bases are shared with TRBD1. Trimming cost V 4 bases and J 3 bases; bases outside gene matches: 11. The CDR3 loop spans 17 amino acids. Germline CDR1 is LNHDA and CDR2 is SQIVND (reference sequence). CDR3 sequence reads: CASSRLRDRVDTGELFF. CDR3 bases: TGTGCCAGTAGTAGGTTACGAGACAGGGTGGACACCGGGGAGCTGTTTTTT.

This clonotype was observed a few times. The J gene is TRBJ2-1, the V gene TRBV5-1; possibly TRBD1 for D (7 bases). CDR1 is SGHRS, CDR2 YFSETQ, per germline. Trimming left V 0 bases short and J 8 bases short, with 12 bases between. The CDR3 is made up of 14 amino acids. This CDR3 reads CASSLAARGDEQFF. CDR3 sequence (DNA): TGCGCCAGCAGCTTGGCGGCCAGGGGGGATGAGCAGTTCTTC.

This clonotype was counted at least ten times. CDR3 DNA sequence: TGTGCCAGCTGGGACACGAATAGCAATCAGCCCCAGCATTTT. The encoded protein is CASWDTNSNQPQHF. This chain links TRBV12-3 or TRBV12-4 with TRBJ1-5, with a possible D match to TRBD1 (6 bases). V was clipped by 8 bases and J by 0 bases, with 11 bases between them. The CDR3 contains 14 residues.

This clonotype occurred a few times. The chain carries TRBV20-1 and TRBJ1-5; TRBD1 agrees at 8 bases. The CDR3 has 13 amino acids. The junction had 7 bases not matched to a gene; V was cut back by 4 bases and J by 8 bases. Germline lookup yields CDR1 DFQATT and CDR2 SNEGSKA (reference sequence). The chain's CDR3 is CSATQGASEPQHF. CDR3 nucleotide sequence: TGCAGTGCTACTCAGGGGGCTTCAGAGCCCCAGCATTTT.

The chain joins TRBV6-5 to TRBJ2-5, with TRBD1 as a possible D gene (5 bases). CDR3 size: 14 residues. Germline lookup yields CDR1 MNHEY and CDR2 SVGAGI. Trimming removed 0 bases at V and 4 bases at J, with 9 bases between. The CDR3 DNA reads TGTGCCAGCAGTTACTCTGGCAGGGCAGAGACCCAGTACTTC. This codes for CASSYSGRAETQYF.

This chain links TRBV7-8 with TRBJ2-5, with 11 bases fitting TRBD1. J gave up 5 bases and V 3 bases, and 5 bases lay outside the gene matches. CDR3 size: 15 residues. Germline CDR1 reads SGHVS; CDR2 reads FQNEAQ. CDR3 DNA: TGTGCCAGCAGCTTCCCGGGACAGGGGGGGGAGACCCAGTACTTC. This codes for CASSFPGQGGETQYF.

This clonotype has more than one count but fewer than ten. The chain uses TRBV20-1 and TRBJ1-1; the D is unclear. The CDR3 runs 16 residues. Germline lookup yields CDR1 DFQATT and CDR2 SNEGSKA (reference sequence). V was shortened by 5 bases and J by 1 base, with 20 bases between the two germline ends. CDR3 amino acids: CSACRLIGGENTEAFF. The CDR3 DNA sequence: TGCAGTGCTTGCAGGTTGATAGGAGGTGAGAACACTGAAGCTTTCTTT.

This clonotype occurred many times. The chain recombines TRBV7-9 with TRBJ1-6; D unclear. The CDR3 is 15 residues long. Germline CDR1 is SEHNR and CDR2 is FQNEAQ (reference sequence). Trimming pared 3 bases from V and 5 bases from J, leaving 11 bases between. CDR3 residues: CASSLAIGNNSPLHF. The CDR3 nucleotides are TGTGCCAGCAGCTTGGCTATCGGGAATAATTCACCCCTCCACTTT. The full variable domain, with the rest looked up from reference TRBV7-9 and TRBJ1-6, is DTGVSQNPRHKITKRGQNVTFRCDPISEHNRLYWYRQTLGQGPEFLTYFQNEAQLEKSRLLSDRFSAERPKGSFSTLEIQRTEQGDSAMYLCASSLAIGNNSPLHFGNGTRLTVT.

V gene TRBV7-9 combines with J gene TRBJ1-1; D possibly corresponds to TRBD1 (6 bases). V gave up 6 bases and J gave up 5 bases, with 25 bases separating them. The CDR3 loop spans 17 amino acids. CDR1 and CDR2 from the germline V gene are SEHNR and FQNEAQ (reference sequence). The CDR3 spells CASSPLGQSRQTTEAFF. The CDR3 DNA sequence: TGTGCCAGCAGTCCACTAGGACAGTCTAGGCAAACAACTGAAGCTTTCTTT.

The genes are TRBV29-1 and TRBJ2-7, with D possibly being TRBD2 (6 bases). V gave up 4 bases and J gave up 5 bases, with 9 bases separating them. In germline, CDR1 is SQVTM, CDR2 ANQGSEA. The CDR3 extends over 11 amino acids. The CDR3 here is CSVVGGNEQYV. For the CDR3, the DNA is TGCAGCGTTGTTGGAGGGAACGAGCAGTACGTC.

CDR3 coding DNA: TGTGCCAGCAGCCCGATAGGGCCCCAGCATTTT. Protein: CASSPIGPQHF. This chain uses TRBV7-9 with TRBJ1-5, with no clear D. V lost 5 bases, J lost 9 bases, and 8 bases lay in between. CDR3 size: 11 residues. The germline CDR1 and CDR2 sequences are SEHNR and FQNEAQ (reference sequence).

V and J are TRBV12-3 or TRBV12-4 and TRBJ2-7; D gene uncertain. This CDR3 has 11 residues. V was cut by 1 base and J by 9 bases, with 7 bases left in between. The CDR3, as DNA: TGTGCCAGCAGTTTAGGGTATCGGCAGTACGTC. Protein product: CASSLGYRQYV.

This clonotype was detected many times. The V and J genes are TRBV5-6 and TRBJ1-2; possible D gene TRBD1, 5 bases. V was clipped by 4 bases and J by 3 bases, with 10 bases between them. Germline CDR1 and CDR2: SGHDT and YYEEEE. CDR3 length: 13 amino acids. CDR3 loop: CASSPDIYYGYTF. The CDR3 nucleotides read TGTGCCAGCAGCCCGGACATCTACTATGGCTACACCTTC.

This clonotype was seen only a few times. The chain carries TRBV18 and TRBJ2-7; TRBD1 might be the D (5 bases). This CDR3 contains 15 residues. Trimming stripped 2 bases from V and 1 base from J, with 12 bases between. CDR1 and CDR2 (germline): KGHSH, LQKENI. CDR3 sequence reads: CASSPDRAMSYEQYF. The CDR3 nucleotides read TGTGCCAGCTCACCAGACAGAGCCATGTCCTACGAGCAGTACTTC. Drawing the rest from reference TRBV18 and TRBJ2-7, the complete variable domain is NAGVMQNPRHLVRRRGQEARLRCSPMKGHSHVYWYRQLPEEGLKFMVYLQKENIIDESGMPKERFSAEFPKEGPSILRIQQVVRGDSAAYFCASSPDRAMSYEQYFGPGTRLTVT.

This clonotype turned up a few times. The gene calls are TRBV20-1 and TRBJ2-7; a possible D gene is TRBD1 (6 bases). CDR3 length equals 13 residues. Germline V gene sequence: CDR1 DFQATT, CDR2 SNEGSKA (reference sequence). V shed 6 bases and J shed 7 bases, with 19 bases lying between them. The CDR3 here is CSAVRDTLGEQYV. The CDR3 DNA is TGCAGTGCCGTCCGGGACACCCTGGGTGAGCAGTACGTC.